This T cell receptor beta chain was retrieved from a study of T cells in tumors after PD-1 blockade. Study information: During anti-PD-1 treatment, some patients continued daily vismodegib 150 mg. Mean per blood sample: 90,000 to 120,000 templates (about 24,000-290,000), around 38,000 unique clonotypes. Study outcomes and limitations: Peripheral recruitment is suggested, as some novel exhausted tumor clones were in pre-treatment blood.

The repertoire was sequenced with immunoSEQ multiplex PCR; TCRdb's copy has only in-frame clones and lacks some. The profile covers 60,000 to 70,000 clones, with around 67% appearing a single time and about 4.8% taken by the ten largest. Genomic DNA template from tumor biopsies or peripheral blood, roughly 616 ng to 6,004 ng input. To note about this clone: Its antigen is not identified.

Trimming took 3 bases from V and 7 from J, leaving 18 bases between them. Germline loops: CDR1 SGHDT, CDR2 YYEEEE. The CDR3 length is 15 residues. This clonotype was sampled from a human donor with basal cell carcinoma. Sample: PBMCs, taken after anti-PD-1 treatment. V and J are TRBV5-6 and TRBJ2-3; TRBD2 might be the D (5 bases). The CDR3: CASSSSGIKSHTQYF. DNA for the CDR3: TGTGCCAGCAGCTCCTCCGGGATCAAGTCACATACGCAGTATTTT.